Included here is one T cell receptor (beta chain) sequence, with context. The table lists this clonotype with many counts. This clone's antigen is unknown. Base quality data are lacking; no much larger clone is found one base away. From cysteine to phenylalanine, the CDR3 is 16 amino acids long. Of all the DNA, just the CDR3 is kept, 48 bases in frame from base 1. The trim is 0 bases for V and 1 base for J, with a gap of 14 bases between the germline ends. According to the germline V gene, CDR1 reads SQVTM and CDR2 reads ANQGSEA. TCR libraries were built from roughly 400 ng RNA with the Immunoverse kit, using molecular barcoded adaptors covering alpha/delta and beta/gamma chains. TCR library preparation used the same RNA that went into transcriptome sequencing. Sequencing of the TCR libraries was done on an Illumina HiSeq 4000 with 2 x 150 cycles. The study's own analysis went as follows. With MiXCR, TCR reads were aligned to human V, D, J and C references and assembled into CDR3 clonotypes, with quality filtering and error correction included. The tcR package in R was used to analyze clonotype counts and gene usage diversity. Raw mapping reads were checked after the RNA-seq reads had been mapped by STAR aligner version 2.5.3a onto the human GRCh37 genome. To test how sequencing depth affects detected clonotypes, IR-seq fastq files were randomly downsampled with Seqtk 1.3. In-frame beta chains were kept once TCRdb had trimmed the public reads at Q25 with fastp and called clones with MiXCR. All rows with the same CDR3 protein become a single entry with the most common DNA and genes. The V and J calls follow TCRdb's processing rather than the paper's. The table for this sample lists 40,000 or so distinct CDR3 sequences; 12% of them were counted only once. About 30% of the sample is in the top ten clones.

Bone marrow was sampled from every patient at the time of active disease. Ficoll-Hypaque density gradient centrifugation was used to isolate the bone marrow mononuclear cells. Myeloma plasma cells were removed and CD138-negative cells were collected by negative selection after labeling with CD138 magnetic microbeads on a MACS separator. Purity of the isolated cells was checked by flow cytometry on an Attune NxT using CD138 antibodies. Total RNA was extracted with TRIzol reagent and quantified with a NanoDrop spectrophotometer. Paired RNA-seq and IR-seq were performed on the CD138-negative bone marrow sample of each patient. These data are taken from a study of read filtering for tumor transcriptome and immune sequencing (TCRdb year 2020). At the level of the whole study: Of the patients in the cohort, about 16 were male and over 11 were female, and their mean age was about 68 years, with a range of roughly 47 to 80. By revised international staging, roughly 8 patients were R-ISS I, over 15 were R-ISS II and about 7 were R-ISS III. As a main aim, a read-filtering strategy for immune repertoire data was addressed, with the specific question being whether clonotypes supported by a single read should be removed. The study compared TCR repertoires from targeted immune repertoire sequencing and bulk whole-transcriptome sequencing run on the same bone marrow samples. Whole-transcriptome libraries were prepared with the TruSeq RNA Access Library Prep Kit after DNase treatment. TCR-region mapped reads per sample ranged from about 4.05 to 10.27 million with IR-seq versus only about 75 to 1,400 with RNA-seq.

Study-wide findings and limitations: Compared with RNA-seq, IR-seq captured clonotypes at much higher depth and more reliably, and a smaller IR-seq throughput was enough to identify most shared clonotypes. Rather than purified T cells, the sorted CD138-negative fraction was a mixed bone marrow immune population. The correlation between IR-seq and RNA-seq shared clonotype proportions was increased by removal of single-read clonotypes. Single-read clonotypes made up roughly 80% of clonotypes but only roughly 3.5% of total reads in IR-seq, compared with about 77% of clonotypes and roughly 49% of reads in RNA-seq.

The sequence came from a donor at least 40 years old with multiple myeloma. Rearrangement joined TRBV29-1 to TRBJ2-3; the D gene assignment is ambiguous. The sequenced material came from a population of CD138-negative cells sorted from bone marrow. The meaning of the sample's cell subset or site label: bone marrow mononuclear cells depleted of CD138+ plasma/myeloma cells by negative magnetic selection. The CDR3 loop reads CSVEDQRTPRTDTQYF. The nucleotide sequence is given as TGCAGCGTTGAAGATCAAAGGACCCCTCGCACAGATACGCAGTATTTT.